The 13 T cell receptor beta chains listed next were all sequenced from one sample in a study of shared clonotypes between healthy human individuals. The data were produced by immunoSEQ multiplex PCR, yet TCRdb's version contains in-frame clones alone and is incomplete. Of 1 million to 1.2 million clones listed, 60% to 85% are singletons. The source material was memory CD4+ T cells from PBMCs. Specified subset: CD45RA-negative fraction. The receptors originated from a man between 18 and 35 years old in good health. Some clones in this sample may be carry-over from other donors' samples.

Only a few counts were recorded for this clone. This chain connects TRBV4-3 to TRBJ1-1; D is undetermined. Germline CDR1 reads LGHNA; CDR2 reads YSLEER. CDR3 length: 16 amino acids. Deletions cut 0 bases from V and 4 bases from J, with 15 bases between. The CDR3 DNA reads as TGCGCCAGCAGCCAAGATTTAAGGGAGGAGGCCACTGAAGCTTTCTTT. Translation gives CASSQDLREEATEAFF.

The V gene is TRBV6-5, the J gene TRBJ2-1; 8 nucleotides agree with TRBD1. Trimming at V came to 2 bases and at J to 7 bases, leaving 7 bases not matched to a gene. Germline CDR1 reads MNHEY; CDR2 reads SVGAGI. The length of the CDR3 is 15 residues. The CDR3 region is CASSYRTGIFNEQFF. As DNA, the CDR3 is TGTGCCAGCAGTTACCGGACAGGGATTTTTAATGAGCAGTTCTTC.

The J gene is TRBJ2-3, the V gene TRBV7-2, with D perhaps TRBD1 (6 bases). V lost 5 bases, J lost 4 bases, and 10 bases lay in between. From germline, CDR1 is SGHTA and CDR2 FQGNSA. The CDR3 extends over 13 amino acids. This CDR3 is CASSQQGADTQYF. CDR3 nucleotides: TGTGCCAGCAGCCAACAGGGCGCAGATACGCAGTATTTT.

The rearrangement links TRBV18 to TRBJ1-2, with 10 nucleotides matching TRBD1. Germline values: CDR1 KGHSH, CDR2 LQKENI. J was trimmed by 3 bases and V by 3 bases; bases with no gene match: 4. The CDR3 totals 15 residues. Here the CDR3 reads CASSPTGTGDYGYTF. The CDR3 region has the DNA TGTGCCAGCTCACCTACCGGGACAGGGGACTATGGCTACACCTTC.

DNA of the CDR3: TGCGCCAGCAGCTTGGAAACAGGGGGCTCATCTAGGTCTGCCTACAATGAGCAGTTCTTC. Protein product: CASSLETGGSSRSAYNEQFF. The chain carries TRBV5-1 and TRBJ2-1; 9 nucleotides match TRBD1. The CDR3 sequence is 20 residues long. Germline lookup yields CDR1 SGHRS and CDR2 YFSETQ. Trimming at V came to 0 bases and at J to 2 bases, leaving 15 bases not matched to a gene.

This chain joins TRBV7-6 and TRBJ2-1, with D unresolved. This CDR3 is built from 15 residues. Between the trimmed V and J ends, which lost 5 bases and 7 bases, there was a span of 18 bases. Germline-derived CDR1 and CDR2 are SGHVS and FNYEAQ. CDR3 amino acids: CASSQYYSVGNEQFF. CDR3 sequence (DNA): TGTGCCAGCAGCCAATATTACTCCGTTGGTAATGAGCAGTTCTTC.

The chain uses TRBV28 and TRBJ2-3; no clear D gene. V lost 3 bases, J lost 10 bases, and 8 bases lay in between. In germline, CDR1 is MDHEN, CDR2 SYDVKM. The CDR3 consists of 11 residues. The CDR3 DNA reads TGTGCCAGCAGTTTGTCCGCAGCGCAGTATTTT. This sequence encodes CASSLSAAQYF. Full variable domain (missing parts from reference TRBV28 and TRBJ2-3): DVKVTQSSRYLVKRTGEKVFLECVQDMDHENMFWYRQDPGLGLRLIYFSYDVKMKEKGDIPEGYSVSREKKERFSLILESASTNQTSMYLCASSLSAAQYFGPGTRLTVL.

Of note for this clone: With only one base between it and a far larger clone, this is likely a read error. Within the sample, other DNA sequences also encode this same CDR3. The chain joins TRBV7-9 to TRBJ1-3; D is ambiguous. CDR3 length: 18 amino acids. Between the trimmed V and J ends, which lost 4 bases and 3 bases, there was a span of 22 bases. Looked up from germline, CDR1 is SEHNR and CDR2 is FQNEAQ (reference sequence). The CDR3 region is CASSSGYFSAPGGNTIYF. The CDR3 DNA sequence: TGTGCCAGCAGCTCTGGCTATTTCTCGGCCCCCGGTGGAAACACCATATATTTT.

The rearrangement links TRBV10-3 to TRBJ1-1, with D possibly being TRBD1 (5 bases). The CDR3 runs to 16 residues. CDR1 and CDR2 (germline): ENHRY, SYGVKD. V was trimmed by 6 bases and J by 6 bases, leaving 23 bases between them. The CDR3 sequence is CAIRIEFGGVAAEAFF. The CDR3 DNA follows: TGTGCCATCAGAATAGAATTCGGAGGGGTGGCGGCTGAAGCTTTCTTT.

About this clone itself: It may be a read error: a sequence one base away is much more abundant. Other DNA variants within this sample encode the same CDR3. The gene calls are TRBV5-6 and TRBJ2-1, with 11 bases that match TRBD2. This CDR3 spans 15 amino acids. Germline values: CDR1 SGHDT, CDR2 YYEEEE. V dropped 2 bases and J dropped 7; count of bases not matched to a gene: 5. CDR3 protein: CASSLLAGVVNEQFF. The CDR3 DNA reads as TGTGCCAGCAGCTTACTAGCGGGAGTGGTAAATGAGCAGTTCTTC.

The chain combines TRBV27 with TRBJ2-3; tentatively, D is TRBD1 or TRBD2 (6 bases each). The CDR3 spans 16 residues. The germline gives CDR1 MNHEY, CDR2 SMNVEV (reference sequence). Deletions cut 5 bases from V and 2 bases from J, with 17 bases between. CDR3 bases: TGTGCCAGCAGTCCGCCTCGGCGGGGACACACAGATACGCAGTATTTT. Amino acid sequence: CASSPPRRGHTDTQYF.

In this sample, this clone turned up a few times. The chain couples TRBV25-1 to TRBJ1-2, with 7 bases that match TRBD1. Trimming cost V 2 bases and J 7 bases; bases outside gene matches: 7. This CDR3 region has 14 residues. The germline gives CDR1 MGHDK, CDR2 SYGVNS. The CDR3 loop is CASSEAGTARGYTF. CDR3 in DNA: TGTGCCAGCAGTGAAGCAGGGACAGCCCGTGGCTACACCTTC.

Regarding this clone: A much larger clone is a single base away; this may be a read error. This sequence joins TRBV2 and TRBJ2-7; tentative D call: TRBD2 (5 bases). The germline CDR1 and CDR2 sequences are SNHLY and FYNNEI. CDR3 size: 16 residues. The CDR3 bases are TGTGCCGGCAGTGAAGGGAGAGGAGACCGGGGCTACGAGCAGTACTTC. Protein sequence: CAGSEGRGDRGYEQYF.